A selection of T cell receptor beta chains follows, all from one sample in a study of blood T cell repertoires in COVID-19. This table comes from immunoSEQ multiplex PCR, and its TCRdb copy is limited to in-frame clones, with some not included. The data show hundreds of thousands of clones, 85% to 90% seen once. Sequencing used peripheral blood. These receptors all come from a man older than 75 with acute or convalescent COVID-19. Each CDR3 is given with its conserved first and last residue.

j_call v_call cdr3_aa
TRBJ1-1 TRBV28 CASISAGGGTEAFF
TRBJ1-2 TRBV30 CAWSRGQSYGYTF
TRBJ2-7 TRBV7-9 CASSSTDYEQYF
TRBJ1-2 TRBV7-3 CASGGGEYGYTF
TRBJ2-1 TRBV3-1/TRBV3-2 CASSSLASGLYNEQFF
TRBJ2-1 TRBV7-3 CASSFRGDEQFF
TRBJ2-7 TRBV11-2 CASSGGLAGAYEQYF
TRBJ1-1 TRBV6-5 CASSLLEGTEAFF
TRBJ1-3 TRBV28 CASSLQGGQGNTIYF
TRBJ2-2 TRBV5-1 CASSPAGTGSGELFF
TRBJ2-3 TRBV15 CATSRGRDFRDTQYF
TRBJ1-5 TRBV6-5 CASSPQGFGNQPQHF
TRBJ2-1 TRBV7-3 CASSPLGVDDEQFF
TRBJ1-1 TRBV5-1 CASSGRVGGTEAFF
TRBJ2-1 TRBV12-5 CASGSDRVVVGEQFF
TRBJ2-1 TRBV3-1/TRBV3-2 CASSRVPGSYNEQFF
TRBJ2-7 TRBV6-2/TRBV6-3 CASSLRELAATYEQYF
TRBJ2-7 TRBV3-1/TRBV3-2 CASSKRTSIQSSYEQYF
TRBJ2-5 TRBV15 CATSRDRETQYF
TRBJ2-3 TRBV7-2 CASSLGLAGFTDTQYF
TRBJ2-3 TRBV24-1 CATSDSTSGRYTQYF
TRBJ2-5 TRBV30 CAWRLAGNINQETQYF
TRBJ1-3 TRBV7-2 CASSGGTAANLGTIYF
TRBJ2-6 TRBV5-4 CASSDPSGLAGANVLTF
TRBJ1-6 TRBV5-1 CASSLTGESPLHF
TRBJ1-2 TRBV28 CASSIQKSNYGYTF
TRBJ2-2 TRBV7-6 CASSFFGRDTGELFF
TRBJ2-5 TRBV30 CAWSSASQETQYF
TRBJ2-3 TRBV5-1 CASSLGTSGRGDTQYF
TRBJ1-5 TRBV7-5 CVRSWRDRGLHSNQPQHF
TRBJ1-5 TRBV19 CASSVYGGAPQPQHF
TRBJ2-1 TRBV19 CASSIDLWGTGAYNEQFF
TRBJ2-1 TRBV7-9 CASSSPGLAPNEQFF
TRBJ1-2 TRBV18 CASSPAPRGQSNYGYTF
TRBJ2-3 TRBV7-8 CASRPTGFSTDTQYF
TRBJ2-7 TRBV1 CTSSQGEAVSVNEQYF
TRBJ2-1 TRBV6-2/TRBV6-3 CASSYPEASYNEQFF
TRBJ1-2 TRBV24-1 CATSRGNGYTF
TRBJ1-1 TRBV11-2 CASSLVQGVKAFF
TRBJ2-5 TRBV11-2 CASSPGFVAPGRETQYF
TRBJ1-6 TRBV9 CASSERGFDSPLHF
TRBJ2-1 TRBV18 CASSPPGGAYNEQFF
TRBJ2-1 TRBV7-9 CASSSRLASSYNEQFF
TRBJ2-5 TRBV5-1 CASSENQETQYF
TRBJ2-2 TRBV7-9 CASSSKRTSGKAGELFF